The clone carrying this T cell receptor (beta chain) was found a few times. Its antigen is currently unknown. TCRdb's table, derived via immunoSEQ multiplex PCR, lists solely in-frame clones and lacks some. Of under 150,000 clones listed, 86% are singletons. This sample was taken from a study of Ad26.COV2.S vaccination and SARS-CoV-2 variants. Study-level points and caveats: Vaccine recipients showed a spike-specific TCR breadth that was higher than in placebo recipients. An underestimation of total T cell responses may have resulted from the TCR breadth and depth analyses. Those who received vaccine or placebo ended up with similar non-spike TCR breadth. Reportedly, after vaccination the spike-specific CD8+ and CD4+ T cell responses displayed substantial breadth.

The CDR3 runs 14 residues. The V gene lost 5 bases and the J gene lost 1 base, with 12 bases spanning the gap. CDR1 is LNHDA, CDR2 SQIVND, per germline (reference sequence). The rearrangement uses TRBV19 and TRBJ2-7; possible D gene TRBD1, 6 bases. The receptor's source is a human donor who had recovered from COVID-19. Source: peripheral blood, taken after recovery from COVID-19. CDR3 in amino acids: CASSRSGESYEQYF. CDR3 in DNA: TGTGCCAGTAGTCGGTCAGGGGAGTCCTACGAGCAGTACTTC.